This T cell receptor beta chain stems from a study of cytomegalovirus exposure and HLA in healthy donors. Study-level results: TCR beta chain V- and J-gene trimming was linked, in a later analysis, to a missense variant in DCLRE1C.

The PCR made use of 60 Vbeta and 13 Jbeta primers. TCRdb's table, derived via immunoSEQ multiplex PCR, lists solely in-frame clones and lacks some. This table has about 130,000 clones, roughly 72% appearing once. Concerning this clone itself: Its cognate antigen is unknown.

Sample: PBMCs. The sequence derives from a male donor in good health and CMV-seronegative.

DNA for the CDR3: TGTGCCAGCAGCTTGGAGTTTGTTGGCGGGGCGGTCAATGAGCAGTTCTTC. Its protein is CASSLEFVGGAVNEQFF. The chain combines TRBV5-6 with TRBJ2-1, with TRBD2 as a possible D gene (6 bases). Germline V lookup: CDR1 SGHDT, CDR2 YYEEEE. Deletions cut 0 bases from V and 6 bases from J, with 19 bases between. CDR3 length equals 17 residues. Full variable domain (missing parts from reference TRBV5-6 and TRBJ2-1): DAGVTQSPTHLIKTRGQQVTLRCSPKSGHDTVSWYQQALGQGPQFIFQYYEEEERQRGNFPDRFSGHQFPNYSSELNVNALLLGDSALYLCASSLEFVGGAVNEQFFGPGTRLTVL.